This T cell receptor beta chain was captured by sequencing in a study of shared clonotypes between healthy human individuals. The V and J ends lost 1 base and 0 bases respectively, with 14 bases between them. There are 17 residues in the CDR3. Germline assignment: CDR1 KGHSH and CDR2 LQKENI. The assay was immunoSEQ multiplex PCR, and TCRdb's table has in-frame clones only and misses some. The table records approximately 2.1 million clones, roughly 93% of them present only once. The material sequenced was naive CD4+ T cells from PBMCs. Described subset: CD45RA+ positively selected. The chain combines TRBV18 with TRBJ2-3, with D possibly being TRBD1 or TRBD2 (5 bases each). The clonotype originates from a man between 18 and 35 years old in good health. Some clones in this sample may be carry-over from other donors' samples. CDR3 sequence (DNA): TGTGCCAGCTCACCACTGACAATCGGGGCTAGCACAGATACGCAGTATTTT. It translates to CASSPLTIGASTDTQYF. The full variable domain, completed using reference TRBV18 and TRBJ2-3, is NAGVMQNPRHLVRRRGQEARLRCSPMKGHSHVYWYRQLPEEGLKFMVYLQKENIIDESGMPKERFSAEFPKEGPSILRIQQVVRGDSAAYFCASSPLTIGASTDTQYFGPGTRLTVL.